The 31 T cell receptor beta chains listed next were all sequenced from one sample in a study of blood T cell repertoires in COVID-19. The table came from immunoSEQ multiplex PCR; TCRdb's copy has only in-frame clones and leaves some out. This table holds 75,000 to 100,000 clones, over 70% found once. Sequenced material: peripheral blood. These receptor sequences come from a woman of 80 years or more with acute or convalescent COVID-19.

The J gene is TRBJ2-5, the V gene TRBV29-1; D possibly corresponds to TRBD2 (6 bases). This CDR3 is 11 amino acids long. Germline V gene data show CDR1 as SQVTM and CDR2 as ANQGSEA. V shed 7 bases and J shed 5 bases, with 11 bases lying between them. The CDR3 DNA follows: TGCAGCGGATTGAGCGGGGAGACCCAGTACTTC. It codes for CSGLSGETQYF.

The rearrangement links TRBV9 to TRBJ1-6, with TRBD1 identical over 9 bases. V shed 4 bases, J shed 7 bases, and the junction held 6 bases outside the gene matches. The CDR3 runs 15 residues. Germline lookup yields CDR1 SGDLS and CDR2 YYNGEE. CDR3 in amino acids: CASSPRDRENSPLHF. The DNA of the CDR3 is TGTGCCAGCAGCCCCAGGGACAGGGAGAATTCACCCCTCCACTTT.

V and J are TRBV30 and TRBJ2-2; possibly TRBD1 for D (5 bases). Deletions cut 3 bases from V and 7 bases from J, with 15 bases between. Germline CDR1 reads GTSNPN; CDR2 reads SVGIG (reference sequence). The CDR3 length is 14 residues. CDR3 loop: CAWRQATPVGELFF. Written as DNA, the CDR3 is TGTGCCTGGAGACAGGCAACGCCCGTCGGGGAGCTGTTTTTT.

The chain is built from TRBV9 and TRBJ2-5, with 11 bases aligning to TRBD2. V lost 4 bases to trimming and J lost 7 bases; unmatched junction nucleotides: 6. Germline loops: CDR1 SGDLS, CDR2 YYNGEE. There are 14 residues in the CDR3. The CDR3 sequence is CASSIAGGRGTQYF. CDR3 DNA sequence: TGTGCCAGCAGCATAGCGGGGGGGCGTGGGACCCAGTACTTC.

The rearrangement joins TRBV10-2 to TRBJ2-3; TRBD1 aligns across 9 bases. Germline assignment: CDR1 WSHSY and CDR2 SAAADI. This CDR3 spans 17 amino acids. Trimming at V came to 6 bases and at J to 2 bases, leaving 12 bases not matched to a gene. CDR3 protein: CASRGTAGTGSTDTQYF. The CDR3 coding sequence is TGCGCCAGCAGGGGTACCGCCGGGACAGGGTCCACAGATACGCAGTATTTT.

This CDR3 is CATSDGGNNEQFF. The CDR3, as DNA: TGTGCCACCAGTGATGGGGGGAACAATGAGCAGTTCTTC. This sequence joins TRBV24-1 and TRBJ2-1, with D perhaps TRBD2 (6 bases). Germline V gene lookup returns CDR1 KGHDR and CDR2 SFDVKD. The CDR3 has 13 residues. V was pared by 3 bases and J by 5 bases, with 7 bases between.

V gene TRBV2 combines with J gene TRBJ2-3, with 8 bases matching TRBD1. Losses at the gene ends were 6 bases for V and 2 bases for J; bases not matched to a gene: 7. Germline V gene data show CDR1 as SNHLY and CDR2 as FYNNEI. The CDR3 covers 15 residues. CDR3 nucleotide sequence: TGTGCCAGCAGGCCAGGGACAGGACACACAGATACGCAGTATTTT. This translates into CASRPGTGHTDTQYF.

This clone was observed a single time. The J gene is TRBJ2-5, the V gene TRBV19; possible D gene TRBD2, 6 bases. Trimming pared 8 bases from V and 5 bases from J, leaving 15 bases between. CDR1 is LNHDA and CDR2 is SQIVND in the germline V gene (reference sequence). The length of the CDR3 is 13 residues. The CDR3 sequence: CASGEAGRETQYF. CDR3 in DNA: TGTGCCAGTGGGGAAGCAGGGAGGGAGACCCAGTACTTC.

The chain joins TRBV19 to TRBJ1-2; possibly TRBD1 for D (6 bases). V lost 11 bases and J 4 bases, leaving 14 bases between the germline ends. This CDR3 comprises 12 residues. CDR1 is LNHDA and CDR2 is SQIVND in the germline V gene (reference sequence). The CDR3 protein is CAVTDSFYGYTF. The CDR3 nucleotides are TGTGCCGTTACGGACAGCTTCTATGGCTACACCTTC.

With respect to this clone: The identical CDR3 is also encoded by other nucleotide sequences in the sample. The chain recombines TRBV11-2 with TRBJ1-4; D uncertain. The CDR3 contains 14 residues. Per germline, CDR1 SGHAT and CDR2 FQNNGV. The germline V and J ends were trimmed by 2 bases and 3 bases, with 7 bases remaining between them. The CDR3 DNA reads as TGTGCCAGCAGCTTATGGGGAGCTAATGAAAAACTGTTTTTT. As protein: CASSLWGANEKLFF.

This clone was recorded only once. The J gene is TRBJ1-3, the V gene TRBV29-1, with no clear D. Germline V CDR1 and CDR2: SQVTM, ANQGSEA. V lost 5 bases and J lost 0, with 11 bases in between. The CDR3 is 14 amino acids. Written as DNA, the CDR3 is TGCAGCGTTAGAGGATCGAGCTCTGGAAACACCATATATTTT. Translation: CSVRGSSSGNTIYF.

Only one count was recorded for this clone. This chain links TRBV5-5 with TRBJ2-5; 9 bases fit TRBD1. The CDR3 covers 14 residues. Germline V gene sequence: CDR1 SGHKS, CDR2 YYEKEE (reference sequence). V lost 4 bases and J lost 8; bases outside the gene matches: 9. The CDR3 loop reads CASSPGQGGETQYF. The CDR3 nucleotides read TGTGCCAGCAGCCCGGGACAGGGCGGAGAAACCCAGTACTTC.

This chain links TRBV9 with TRBJ1-1; TRBD1 agrees at 12 bases. The CDR3 spans 17 residues. Germline lookup yields CDR1 SGDLS and CDR2 YYNGEE. The V and J ends lost 0 bases and 5 bases, in that order; junction bases with no gene match: 8. CDR3 protein: CASSVVEGTGGETEAFF. The CDR3 bases are TGTGCCAGCAGCGTAGTAGAGGGGACAGGGGGCGAAACTGAAGCTTTCTTT. Full variable domain (outside the CDR3, taken from reference TRBV9 and TRBJ1-1): DSGVTQTPKHLITATGQRVTLRCSPRSGDLSVYWYQQSLDQGLQFLIQYYNGEERAKGNILERFSAQQFPDLHSELNLSSLELGDSALYFCASSVVEGTGGETEAFFGQGTRLTVV.

V usage is TRBV3-1 (or the pseudogene TRBV3-2) and J usage is TRBJ1-1; TRBD1 might be the D (6 bases). Germline lookup yields CDR1 LGHDT and CDR2 YNNKEL (reference sequence). The CDR3 has 14 residues. V lost 1 base, J lost 4 bases, and 10 bases lay in between. This CDR3 reads CASSQGTVSTEAFF. CDR3 sequence (DNA): TGTGCCAGCAGCCAAGGGACAGTAAGCACTGAAGCTTTCTTT.

The genes are TRBV7-9 and TRBJ2-1; the match to TRBD1 covers 10 bases. Unmatched junction bases numbered 6, after V lost 5 bases and J lost 8 bases. The germline CDR1 and CDR2 sequences are SEHNR and FQNEAQ (reference sequence). CDR3 length: 14 residues. The CDR3 sequence is CASSPTGGNDEQFF. CDR3 nucleotides: TGTGCCAGCAGCCCGACAGGGGGCAACGATGAGCAGTTCTTC.

The V gene is TRBV5-6, the J gene TRBJ1-2; D remains ambiguous. The CDR3 spans 15 residues. V lost 2 bases and J 4 bases, leaving 15 bases between the germline ends. The germline gives CDR1 SGHDT, CDR2 YYEEEE. The CDR3 nucleotides read TGTGCCAGCAGCTTTCTGGCGGGCGTGGGCTATGGCTACACCTTC. As protein: CASSFLAGVGYGYTF.

The chain is built from TRBV28 and TRBJ2-5; maybe TRBD2 (7 bases). The V end was cut by 4 bases, the J end by 5 bases, with 14 bases between. The CDR3 contains 14 residues. Germline assignment: CDR1 MDHEN and CDR2 SYDVKM. The CDR3 DNA is TGTGCCAGCAGTTCAGCGGGGAGGGGGGAGACCCAGTACTTC. Amino acids: CASSSAGRGETQYF.

The chain is built from TRBV7-2 and TRBJ2-2, with 7 positions matching TRBD1. Germline trimming cut 3 bases from V and 4 bases from J; bases unmatched to any gene: 14. This CDR3 has 18 residues. Germline loops: CDR1 SGHTA, CDR2 FQGNSA. The CDR3 region is CASSFPGQSLTFTGELFF. CDR3 coding DNA: TGTGCCAGCAGCTTTCCGGGACAGAGTTTGACTTTCACCGGGGAGCTGTTTTTT.

The chain has TRBV7-9 and TRBJ2-5, with D possibly matching TRBD1 (5 bases). CDR1 is SEHNR and CDR2 is FQNEAQ in the germline V gene (reference sequence). The ends were cut back, 4 bases at V and 4 bases at J, with 13 bases in the middle. The CDR3 loop spans 14 amino acids. The CDR3 nucleotides are TGTGCCAGCAGCTATATTGACAGTGGAGAGACCCAGTACTTC. Its protein is CASSYIDSGETQYF.

The chain recombines TRBV28 with TRBJ2-7; 10 bases are shared with TRBD1. The V and J ends lost 2 bases and 6 bases, in that order; junction bases with no gene match: 4. The germline V gene encodes CDR1 MDHEN and CDR2 SYDVKM. The CDR3 totals 14 residues. The CDR3 spells CASSLGTGVVEQYF. Written as DNA, the CDR3 is TGTGCCAGCAGTTTAGGGACAGGGGTAGTCGAGCAGTACTTC.

The chain links TRBV19 to TRBJ2-3, with 7 positions matching TRBD2. V dropped 3 bases and J dropped 2; count of bases not matched to a gene: 5. Germline CDR1 LNHDA, CDR2 SQIVND (reference sequence). The CDR3 spans 15 residues. CDR3 sequence (DNA): TGTGCCAGTAGTATGGCTAGCGGATTCACAGATACGCAGTATTTT. This gives the protein CASSMASGFTDTQYF.

This clone was observed a few times. The chain combines TRBV21-1 with TRBJ2-2; TRBD2 is the table's D call, not checked against the DNA. TRBV21-1 is annotated as a pseudogene. This CDR3 contains 16 residues. The CDR3 DNA is TGTGCCAGCAGCAAAGTTGAGCGGGGAGGGACCGGGGAGCTGTTTTTT. This encodes CASSKVERGGTGELFF.

V is TRBV2 and J is TRBJ1-4; 9 nucleotides agree with TRBD1. The V and J ends lost 7 bases and 5 bases, in that order; junction bases with no gene match: 11. CDR3 length: 16 amino acids. CDR1 and CDR2 (germline): SNHLY, FYNNEI. CDR3: CASTKHTGGQNEKLFF. CDR3 sequence (DNA): TGTGCCAGCACCAAGCACACAGGGGGCCAAAATGAAAAACTGTTTTTT.

The chain carries TRBV5-1 and TRBJ1-2; D ambiguous. Germline V lookup: CDR1 SGHRS, CDR2 YFSETQ. This CDR3 spans 12 amino acids. V shed 4 bases and J shed 0 bases, with 4 bases lying between them. In DNA form, the CDR3 reads TGCGCCAGCAGCGGAGCTAACTATGGCTACACCTTC. This translates into CASSGANYGYTF.

The V call is TRBV11-2, the J call TRBJ2-1; 10 positions agree with TRBD1. The CDR3 is 16 residues long. Unmatched junction bases numbered 8, after V lost 5 bases and J lost 4 bases. Germline values: CDR1 SGHAT, CDR2 FQNNGV. The CDR3: CASSITGTGVYNEQFF. CDR3 bases: TGTGCCAGCAGCATAACCGGGACAGGGGTGTACAATGAGCAGTTCTTC.

The CDR3 region has the DNA TGTGCCAGCTCACCACCGAGTAGGAACACTGAAGCTTTCTTT. Its protein is CASSPPSRNTEAFF. This chain links TRBV18 with TRBJ1-1; D is unresolved. The CDR3 has 14 amino acids. Germline loops: CDR1 KGHSH, CDR2 LQKENI. Trimming stripped 0 bases from V and 1 base from J, with 6 bases between.

The table lists this clone with a few counts. The gene calls are TRBV19 and TRBJ1-4, with 7 bases fitting TRBD1. The junction had 13 bases not matched to a gene; V was cut back by 4 bases and J by 17 bases. Germline lookup yields CDR1 LNHDA and CDR2 SQIVND (reference sequence). The CDR3 totals 13 residues. CDR3 protein: CASSTRQGLSSFF. Written as DNA, the CDR3 is TGTGCCAGTAGTACCCGACAGGGACTTTCCAGTTTTTTT. Looking up the rest from reference TRBV19 and TRBJ1-4 gives the full variable domain: DGGITQSPKYLFRKEGQNVTLSCEQNLNHDAMYWYRQDPGQGLRLIYYSQIVNDFQKGDIAEGYSVSREKKESFPLTVTSAQKNPTAFYLCASSTRQGLSSFFGSGTQLSVL.

The genes are TRBV5-3 and TRBJ2-2; TRBD1 matches 7 bases. TRBV5-3 is designated an ORF whose function remains uncertain. CDR3 length: 20 residues. Trimming removed 3 bases from V and 6 bases from J; junction bases left unmatched: 23. The CDR3: CARSYKGQTHLVLSAGELFF. CDR3 DNA: TGTGCCAGAAGCTATAAGGGACAGACTCACCTCGTTTTATCGGCCGGGGAGCTGTTTTTT.

The chain employs TRBV3-1 (or the pseudogene TRBV3-2) and TRBJ2-7, with a weak D call TRBD2 (7 bases). In germline, CDR1 is LGHDT, CDR2 YNNKEL (reference sequence). There are 16 residues in the CDR3. V was clipped by 0 bases and J by 4 bases, with 16 bases between them. The DNA of the CDR3 is TGTGCCAGCAGCCAAGATCTAGGGGGGGAATTATACGAGCAGTACGTC. Translating gives CASSQDLGGELYEQYV.

This clone is a singleton in its sample. V gene TRBV3-1 (or the pseudogene TRBV3-2) combines with J gene TRBJ1-1; unclear D gene. Germline V gene sequence: CDR1 LGHDT, CDR2 YNNKEL (reference sequence). The CDR3 has 11 amino acids. Trimming cost V 6 bases and J 1 base, with 3 bases left between them. CDR3 coding DNA: TGTGCCAGCAGTAGGAACACTGAAGCTTTCTTT. Its protein is CASSRNTEAFF.

The genes are TRBV5-1 and TRBJ2-3; a possible D gene is TRBD2 (5 bases). Germline loops: CDR1 SGHRS, CDR2 YFSETQ. V was cut by 1 base and J by 4 bases, with 13 bases left in between. The CDR3 consists of 15 residues. CDR3 protein: CASSLNWAGPDTQYF. For the CDR3, the DNA is TGCGCCAGCAGCTTGAATTGGGCGGGTCCAGATACGCAGTATTTT.